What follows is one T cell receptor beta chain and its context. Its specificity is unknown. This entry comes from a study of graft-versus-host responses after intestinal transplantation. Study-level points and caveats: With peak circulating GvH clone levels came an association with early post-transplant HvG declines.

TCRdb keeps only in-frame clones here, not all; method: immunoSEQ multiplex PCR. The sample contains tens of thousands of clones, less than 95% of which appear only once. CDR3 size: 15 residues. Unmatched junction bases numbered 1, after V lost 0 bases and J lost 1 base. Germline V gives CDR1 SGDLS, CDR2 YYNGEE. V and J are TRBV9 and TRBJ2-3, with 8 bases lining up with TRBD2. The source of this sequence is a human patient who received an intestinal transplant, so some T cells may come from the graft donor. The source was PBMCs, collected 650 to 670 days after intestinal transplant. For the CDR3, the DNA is TGTGCCAGCAGCGTAGTCGGGGGGGGCACAGATACGCAGTATTTT. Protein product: CASSVVGGGTDTQYF.